The clone carrying this T cell receptor (beta chain) was seen many times. Its antigen is unidentified. The data were taken from a study of breast tumors, draining lymph nodes, adjacent tissues. General study points: The lymph node origin of tumor T cells was framed as consistent with a hypothesis, not demonstrated.

In TCRdb, the multiplex PCR reads were re-called with MiXCR into one record per CDR3 protein. The sample shows around 230,000 distinct CDR3 sequences, roughly 30% of them seen only once. Breast cancer patients provided tissue from their axillary draining lymph nodes. Material: axillary lymph node tissue. This TCR came from a female donor with breast cancer. Some clones in this sample may be carry-over from other donors' samples.

The DNA of the CDR3 is TGCGCCAGCAGCTCTAGCGGGAACAATGAGCAGTTCTTC. Translating gives CASSSSGNNEQFF. This rearrangement joins TRBV5-1 to TRBJ2-1, with 9 bases identical to TRBD2. This CDR3 spans 13 amino acids. The germline CDR1 and CDR2 sequences are SGHRS and YFSETQ. V gave up 3 bases and J gave up 5 bases; unmatched junction bases: 0.